The 20 T cell receptor beta chains presented below share a single source sample, sequenced in a study of blood T cell repertoires in COVID-19. Clones were sequenced by immunoSEQ multiplex PCR, and TCRdb holds only the in-frame ones, with some missing. Here the sample spans tens of thousands of clones, approximately 90% being singletons. Sequencing used peripheral blood. All receptors derive from a human donor in a cohort sampled during active COVID-19.

The rearrangement links TRBV18 to TRBJ1-3; D ambiguous. With 2 bases removed from V and 3 bases from J, the gap between germline ends came to 8 bases. CDR1 KGHSH and CDR2 LQKENI come from the germline V gene. This CDR3 has 14 amino acids. This chain's CDR3 is CASSPKQIGNTIYF. DNA of the CDR3: TGTGCCAGCTCACCAAAACAGATTGGAAACACCATATATTTT.

By share, this clone counts as medium-sized (0.01 to 0.1%). This chain connects TRBV19 to TRBJ1-5; D is unresolved. CDR1 is LNHDA, CDR2 SQIVND, per germline (reference sequence). V lost 8 bases and J 1 base, leaving 12 bases between the germline ends. The CDR3 covers 14 residues. This CDR3 is CASGVGVSNQPQHF. In DNA form, the CDR3 reads TGTGCCAGTGGGGTGGGAGTAAGCAATCAGCCCCAGCATTTT.

The chain carries TRBV11-2 and TRBJ2-1, with 8 bases that match TRBD2. Trimming removed 2 bases from V and 2 bases from J; junction bases left unmatched: 8. CDR1 SGHAT and CDR2 FQNNGV come from the germline V gene. The CDR3 is 17 amino acids. CDR3 nucleotide sequence: TGTGCCAGCAGCTTAACAGGTACTAGCGGCACCTACAATGAGCAGTTCTTC. Translated, it gives CASSLTGTSGTYNEQFF.

V usage is TRBV11-2 and J usage is TRBJ1-4; D gene ambiguous. The CDR3 contains 12 residues. Trimming left V 5 bases short and J 5 bases short, with 6 bases between. Per the germline V gene, CDR1 is SGHAT and CDR2 is FQNNGV. The CDR3 sequence is CASSLGNEKLFF. The CDR3 DNA reads as TGTGCCAGCAGCCTGGGCAATGAAAAACTGTTTTTT.

The count of this clone is one. The chain couples TRBV5-1 to TRBJ2-7, with 9 nucleotides matching TRBD1. This CDR3 spans 14 amino acids. Germline CDR1 SGHRS, CDR2 YFSETQ. The V segment lost 4 bases and the J segment 2 bases; nucleotides outside the gene matches: 4. CDR3 DNA sequence: TGCGCCAGCAGCCTGCGGACAGGGGCCTACGAGCAGTACTTC. Residues: CASSLRTGAYEQYF.

V and J are TRBV10-3 and TRBJ2-1; 15 bases match TRBD2. The CDR3 is made up of 18 amino acids. The germline CDR1 and CDR2 sequences are ENHRY and SYGVKD. The V and J ends lost 2 bases and 2 bases, in that order; junction bases with no gene match: 4. CDR3 in DNA: TGTGCCATCAGTGAGCGGACTAGCGGGAGGGTGGCCTACAATGAGCAGTTCTTC. Protein product: CAISERTSGRVAYNEQFF.

V is TRBV10-3 and J is TRBJ1-1, with D possibly matching TRBD1 (5 bases). Germline loops: CDR1 ENHRY, CDR2 SYGVKD. Trimming removed 5 bases at V and 6 bases at J, with 10 bases between. The CDR3 contains 12 residues. The CDR3 nucleotides read TGTGCCATCAGTCAAGGAGGGGCTGAAGCTTTCTTT. Residues: CAISQGGAEAFF.

The chain is built from TRBV28 and TRBJ1-5, with TRBD1 identical over 7 bases. Germline trimming cut 9 bases from V and 3 bases from J; bases unmatched to any gene: 8. Germline CDR1 reads MDHEN; CDR2 reads SYDVKM. CDR3 size: 14 residues. The CDR3 DNA sequence: TGTGCCAGTACTAGGGGACAGATCAATCAGCCCCAGCATTTT. It is translated as CASTRGQINQPQHF.

The chain combines TRBV6-6 with TRBJ2-5; no firm D call. This CDR3 has 11 residues. V lost 5 bases to trimming and J lost 3 bases, with 4 bases between them. Germline V gene sequence: CDR1 MNHNY, CDR2 SVGAGI (reference sequence). The CDR3 region has the DNA TGTGCCAGCAGTGCGGAAGAGACCCAGTACTTC. This gives the protein CASSAEETQYF.

This clone was observed a handful of times. The chain carries TRBV7-9 and TRBJ1-1, with 8 positions matching TRBD1. The ends lost 5 bases at V and 7 bases at J; junction bases unmatched: 6. This CDR3 has 13 amino acids. The germline V gene has CDR1 SEHNR and CDR2 FQNEAQ (reference sequence). CDR3 region: CASSLTGALEAFF. In DNA, the CDR3 is TGTGCCAGCAGCCTGACAGGGGCCCTTGAAGCTTTCTTT. Based on the CDR3 plus reference TRBV7-9 and TRBJ1-1, the full variable domain is DTGVSQNPRHKITKRGQNVTFRCDPISEHNRLYWYRQTLGQGPEFLTYFQNEAQLEKSRLLSDRFSAERPKGSFSTLEIQRTEQGDSAMYLCASSLTGALEAFFGQGTRLTVV.

This clone was detected once. V is TRBV11-1 and J is TRBJ2-3; no reliable D call. The germline CDR1 and CDR2 sequences are SGHAT and FQDESV (reference sequence). This CDR3 has 13 amino acids. V lost 1 base, J lost 5 bases, and 7 bases lay in between. The DNA for the CDR3 is TGTGCCAGCAGCTTAGATTACGGAGATACGCAGTATTTT. It specifies CASSLDYGDTQYF.

This clone was found many times. The rearrangement joins TRBV25-1 to TRBJ2-1; 11 bases match TRBD2. Germline V lookup: CDR1 MGHDK, CDR2 SYGVNS. This CDR3 is built from 18 residues. With V trimmed by 4 bases and J by 0 bases, 8 bases remained unmatched. The CDR3: CASSGASGRPSSYNEQFF. Written as DNA, the CDR3 is TGTGCCAGCAGTGGGGCTAGCGGGAGGCCCAGCTCCTACAATGAGCAGTTCTTC.

The chain is built from TRBV12-3 or TRBV12-4 and TRBJ1-2; the D gene is possibly TRBD1 (5 bases). V lost 8 bases, J lost 2 bases, and 6 bases lay in between. The CDR3 runs 11 residues. The CDR3 is CASAGNYGYTF. CDR3 nucleotides: TGTGCCAGCGCAGGGAACTATGGCTACACCTTC.

CDR3 loop: CASSWTRNRWEQFF. The CDR3 bases are TGCGCCAGCAGCTGGACTAGGAACCGCTGGGAGCAGTTCTTC. V gene TRBV5-1 combines with J gene TRBJ2-1; 7 nucleotides agree with TRBD2. Germline V gene lookup returns CDR1 SGHRS and CDR2 YFSETQ. CDR3 length equals 14 residues. V gave up 3 bases and J gave up 10 bases; unmatched junction bases: 10.

The chain recombines TRBV7-2 with TRBJ2-7; TRBD2 agrees at 10 bases. The CDR3 is made up of 15 amino acids. In germline, CDR1 is SGHTA, CDR2 FQGNSA. Trimming removed 4 bases from V and 5 bases from J; junction bases left unmatched: 8. DNA of the CDR3: TGTGCCAGCAGCTCTGAAGCGGGAGGGCTCCACGAGCAGTACTTC. Residues: CASSSEAGGLHEQYF.

The CDR3 sequence: CASSYGHPDNEQFF. The DNA for the CDR3 is TGTGCCAGCAGTTACGGACATCCGGATAATGAGCAGTTCTTC. The chain combines TRBV6-6 with TRBJ2-1; perhaps TRBD1 as D (5 bases). The CDR3 length is 14 residues. V was pared by 2 bases and J by 7 bases, with 12 bases between. The germline V gene has CDR1 MNHNY and CDR2 SVGAGI (reference sequence).

The chain has TRBV7-2 and TRBJ2-7, with TRBD2 matching over 12 bases. The CDR3 is 15 residues long. The ends lost 5 bases at V and 3 bases at J; junction bases unmatched: 5. Germline CDR1 reads SGHTA; CDR2 reads FQGNSA. The chain's CDR3 is CASSPGLAGIYEQYF. The CDR3 coding sequence is TGTGCCAGCAGCCCGGGACTAGCGGGCATCTACGAGCAGTACTTC.

V usage is TRBV7-8 and J usage is TRBJ1-1; 9 nucleotides align to TRBD1. Germline trimming cut 3 bases from V and 1 base from J; bases unmatched to any gene: 3. The V gene's germline CDR1 is SGHVS and CDR2 FQNEAQ. The CDR3 has 15 residues. CDR3 amino acids: CASSFLDRGNTEAFF. CDR3 nucleotide sequence: TGTGCCAGCAGCTTCCTGGACAGGGGGAACACTGAAGCTTTCTTT.

The genes are TRBV9 and TRBJ2-1; possible D gene TRBD2, 6 bases. Looked up from germline, CDR1 is SGDLS and CDR2 is YYNGEE. Trimming removed 2 bases at V and 0 bases at J, with 12 bases between. The length of the CDR3 is 16 residues. The CDR3 protein is CASSVMGLSSYNEQFF. The CDR3, as DNA: TGTGCCAGCAGCGTGATGGGACTGAGCTCCTACAATGAGCAGTTCTTC. The full variable domain, rest sourced from reference TRBV9 and TRBJ2-1, is DSGVTQTPKHLITATGQRVTLRCSPRSGDLSVYWYQQSLDQGLQFLIQYYNGEERAKGNILERFSAQQFPDLHSELNLSSLELGDSALYFCASSVMGLSSYNEQFFGPGTRLTVL.

This clone was picked up a small number of times. The chain joins TRBV5-4 to TRBJ1-1; 7 nucleotides line up with TRBD1. V lost 4 bases to trimming and J lost 4 bases; unmatched junction nucleotides: 7. CDR1 and CDR2 from the germline V gene are SGHNT and YYREEE (reference sequence). There are 14 residues in the CDR3. Here the CDR3 DNA reads TGTGCCAGCAGCCGCGACAGGGCGAGCACTGAAGCTTTCTTT. Translated: CASSRDRASTEAFF.